Ten or more counts support the clone carrying this T cell receptor (beta chain). Its antigen is unidentified. The SP2 primer and nested alpha and beta constant region primers amplified ligated cDNA in four rounds. Reverse transcription of blood and skin TCR RNA was primed at alpha and beta constant regions. TCRdb re-called the UMI-ligation and nested PCR reads with MiXCR, one entry per CDR3 protein. This sample carries tens of thousands of distinct CDR3 sequences, approximately 7.1% of them seen once, and the ten largest clones take approximately 2.8%. Treatment defined: skin biopsy from PPD injection site in Mantoux-positive individual. TCR cDNA received a 3' ligated oligonucleotide that carried a UMI. The CDR3 totals 15 residues. Germline loops: CDR1 SGHDN, CDR2 FVKESK. Trimming removed 1 base from V and 0 bases from J, with 7 bases in between. The sample belongs to a study of naive and memory T cell subsets. Notes on the study in general: Higher TCR numbers at tuberculin sites reflect T cell infiltration, per interpretation. The RNA method is potentially sensitive to activation and differentiation changes.

The chain uses TRBV14 and TRBJ2-1; D gene unclear. The TCR comes from an adult in good health. The sample was skin, taken from a tuberculin skin test site. The CDR3 DNA follows: TGTGCCAGCAGCCAAGGCAGTAGCTCCTACAATGAGCAGTTCTTC. Protein: CASSQGSSSYNEQFF.